A single sample is the source of the 20 T cell receptor beta chains below, sequenced in a study of cytomegalovirus exposure and HLA in healthy donors. PCR primers comprised 60 Vbeta and 13 Jbeta primers. Sequencing was performed with immunoSEQ multiplex PCR; in TCRdb, only in-frame clones are kept and a portion is missing. This table has under 200,000 clones, 70% to 80% appearing once. Source material: PBMCs. The source of these receptors is a male donor in good health and CMV-seropositive.

The chain employs TRBV7-6 and TRBJ2-7; 10 bases are shared with TRBD1. Trimming took 5 bases from V and 6 from J; bases not matched to a gene: 1. This CDR3 is 12 amino acids long. Germline V lookup: CDR1 SGHVS, CDR2 FNYEAQ. CDR3: CASSGTGVEQYF. In nucleotides, the CDR3 is TGTGCCAGCAGCGGGACAGGGGTCGAGCAGTACTTC.

The chain has TRBV7-8 and TRBJ1-1, with D possibly TRBD1 on 5 matching bases. The V end was cut by 3 bases, the J end by 11 bases, with 16 bases between. CDR1 is SGHVS and CDR2 is FQNEAQ in the germline V gene. The CDR3 contains 13 residues. The CDR3 is CASSFRTTTEAFF. The DNA of the CDR3 is TGTGCCAGCAGCTTCCGGACAACTACAGAGGCTTTCTTT.

The V call is TRBV4-3, the J call TRBJ2-1, with TRBD2 matching over 7 bases. Germline V gene sequence: CDR1 LGHNA, CDR2 YSLEER. The CDR3 loop spans 15 amino acids. With 0 bases clipped from V and 3 bases from J, the junction kept 2 bases outside the gene matches. This CDR3 is CASSQDSGVYNEQFF. CDR3 coding DNA: TGCGCCAGCAGCCAAGACAGCGGGGTCTACAATGAGCAGTTCTTC.

This chain connects TRBV5-4 to TRBJ2-2, with D hard to call. Germline-derived CDR1 and CDR2 are SGHNT and YYREEE (reference sequence). The germline V and J ends were trimmed by 2 bases and 4 bases, with 15 bases remaining between them. The CDR3 totals 16 residues. The DNA of the CDR3 is TGTGCCAGCAGCTTAAAAGTTGCTAGATCCACCGGGGAGCTGTTTTTT. Its protein is CASSLKVARSTGELFF.

This clone was seen only a few times. This chain connects TRBV9 to TRBJ2-7; weak D call: TRBD1 (5 bases). The CDR3 runs 12 residues. The germline CDR1 and CDR2 sequences are SGDLS and YYNGEE. Trimming removed 3 bases from V and 6 bases from J, with 10 bases in between. CDR3: CASSATQGEQYF. CDR3 in DNA: TGTGCCAGCAGCGCCACCCAGGGCGAGCAGTACTTC.

The chain couples TRBV4-2 to TRBJ1-5; no reliable D call. The CDR3 is 12 residues long. In germline, CDR1 is LGHNA, CDR2 YNFKEQ. V was cut by 3 bases and J by 4 bases, with 4 bases left in between. DNA of the CDR3: TGTGCCAGCAGCCACGAGAATCAGCCCCAGCATTTT. This codes for CASSHENQPQHF.

V and J are TRBV9 and TRBJ2-3; TRBD2 aligns across 13 bases. Germline V gene lookup returns CDR1 SGDLS and CDR2 YYNGEE. The CDR3 has 17 amino acids. V dropped 6 bases and J dropped 1; count of bases not matched to a gene: 8. The CDR3 loop reads CASTKAGTSGGTDTQYF. The CDR3 DNA is TGTGCCAGCACAAAGGCCGGGACTAGCGGGGGCACAGATACGCAGTATTTT.

This clone was counted a few times. The chain combines TRBV5-1 with TRBJ2-7, with a weak D call TRBD1 (7 bases). Germline assignment: CDR1 SGHRS and CDR2 YFSETQ. This CDR3 region has 15 residues. V lost 0 bases and J lost 1, with 11 bases in between. The CDR3 loop reads CASSLGPGGSYEQYF. CDR3 coding DNA: TGCGCCAGCAGCTTGGGGCCAGGGGGGTCCTACGAGCAGTACTTC.

The V call is TRBV12-2, the J call TRBJ1-5; TRBD1 is the table's D call and was not checked against the DNA. TRBV12-2 is assigned pseudogene status. CDR3 length equals 16 residues. Here the CDR3 DNA reads TGTGCAAGTCGCTTAGTCCGCCAGGATCGCAATCAGCCCCAGCATTTT. It encodes CASRLVRQDRNQPQHF.

V gene TRBV9 combines with J gene TRBJ2-5; a weak D match, TRBD2 (5 bases). V dropped 6 bases and J dropped 2 bases, with 17 bases sitting between them. Germline V CDR1 and CDR2: SGDLS, YYNGEE. The CDR3 covers 15 residues. The CDR3, as DNA: TGTGCCAGCAATCGAGCGGCGGGCCCGCAAGAGACCCAGTACTTC. Translation: CASNRAAGPQETQYF.

The rearrangement uses TRBV29-1 and TRBJ2-3, with D possibly matching TRBD2 (5 bases). Germline V gene data show CDR1 as SQVTM and CDR2 as ANQGSEA. V lost 1 base and J 4 bases, leaving 18 bases between the germline ends. The CDR3 totals 16 residues. CDR3 nucleotides: TGCAGCGTTGAAGGAGTTGCTAGCAGGAGTTCAGATACGCAGTATTTT. Protein sequence: CSVEGVASRSSDTQYF.

J is TRBJ2-4 and V is TRBV7-8; 10 nucleotides agree with TRBD1. Germline assignment: CDR1 SGHVS and CDR2 FQNEAQ. V was pared by 1 base and J by 14 bases, with 8 bases of the junction left unmatched. This CDR3 comprises 14 residues. The CDR3 coding sequence is TGTGCCAGCAGCTTAGGGGACAGGGGTCTTCAAAAGTACTTC. Translation: CASSLGDRGLQKYF.

This clone was detected a few times. The rearrangement links TRBV7-3 to TRBJ2-6; 13 bases are shared with TRBD2. This CDR3 contains 22 residues. The germline V gene has CDR1 SGHTA and CDR2 FQGTGA. V trimming: 4 bases; J trimming: 4 bases; junction bases outside the gene matches: 19. The CDR3 region has the DNA TGTGCCAGCAGCTCACAGAGGACAGGGGGACTAGCGGGAAACACGGGGGCCAACGTCCTGACTTTC. The encoded protein is CASSSQRTGGLAGNTGANVLTF.

V usage is TRBV19 and J usage is TRBJ2-2; D call uncertain. The V gene lost 0 bases and the J gene lost 6 bases, with 8 bases spanning the gap. The germline CDR1 and CDR2 sequences are LNHDA and SQIVND (reference sequence). The CDR3 contains 14 residues. The CDR3 spells CASSIDLSPGELFF. For the CDR3, the DNA is TGTGCCAGTAGTATAGATCTGAGCCCCGGGGAGCTGTTTTTT. The full variable domain, in which reference TRBV19 and TRBJ2-2 provide the parts outside the CDR3, is DGGITQSPKYLFRKEGQNVTLSCEQNLNHDAMYWYRQDPGQGLRLIYYSQIVNDFQKGDIAEGYSVSREKKESFPLTVTSAQKNPTAFYLCASSIDLSPGELFFGEGSRLTVL.

A single count supports this clone. The V call is TRBV11-3, the J call TRBJ2-1; TRBD1 agrees at 7 bases. Germline loops: CDR1 SGHNT, CDR2 YENEEA. The CDR3 has 15 residues. Trimming removed 5 bases from V and 0 bases from J; junction bases left unmatched: 4. This CDR3 reads CASSQGGVSYNEQFF. In DNA, the CDR3 is TGTGCCAGCAGCCAAGGGGGCGTCTCCTACAATGAGCAGTTCTTC.

The CDR3: CASSLALPGGAFF. CDR3 coding DNA: TGTGCCAGCAGCTTAGCCCTGCCCGGGGGAGCTTTCTTT. This rearrangement joins TRBV7-2 to TRBJ1-1; D might be TRBD1 (5 bases). Trimming removed 0 bases from V and 10 bases from J, with 12 bases in between. The germline V gene has CDR1 SGHTA and CDR2 FQGNSA. This CDR3 contains 13 residues.

The sample holds one count of this clone. The chain combines TRBV6-5 with TRBJ1-3; D unresolved. V shed 2 bases and J shed 0 bases, with 8 bases lying between them. The CDR3 runs 15 residues. The V gene's germline CDR1 is MNHEY and CDR2 SVGAGI. CDR3 in amino acids: CASSYGRGSGNTIYF. The CDR3 DNA reads as TGTGCCAGCAGTTACGGGCGGGGCTCTGGAAACACCATATATTTT.

The genes are TRBV28 and TRBJ2-3; 8 bases map to TRBD2. CDR3 size: 17 residues. The V segment lost 6 bases and the J segment 6 bases; nucleotides outside the gene matches: 17. The germline V gene has CDR1 MDHEN and CDR2 SYDVKM. The chain's CDR3 is CASRPSVGRASWDTQYF. The CDR3 region has the DNA TGTGCCAGCAGACCCAGTGTCGGGAGGGCCTCGTGGGATACGCAGTATTTT.

This chain connects TRBV30 to TRBJ2-3, with 7 bases fitting TRBD2. Germline assignment: CDR1 GTSNPN and CDR2 SVGIG (reference sequence). With V trimmed by 0 bases and J by 1 base, 4 bases remained unmatched. The CDR3 length is 15 residues. The CDR3 loop reads CAWSVLGLGTDTQYF. CDR3 coding DNA: TGTGCCTGGAGTGTACTAGGACTAGGCACAGATACGCAGTATTTT.

V gene TRBV5-6 combines with J gene TRBJ2-1, with D possibly matching TRBD2 (7 bases). V lost 3 bases to trimming and J lost 10 bases, with 14 bases between them. This CDR3 is built from 13 residues. Germline CDR1 SGHDT, CDR2 YYEEEE. The CDR3 sequence: CASSSGGIGEQFF. The CDR3 DNA sequence: TGTGCCAGCAGCTCGGGGGGCATAGGGGAGCAGTTCTTC.